Here is one T cell receptor beta chain with its context. What it recognizes is unknown. The entry originates in a study of cytomegalovirus exposure and HLA in healthy donors. The CDR3 extends over 13 amino acids. CDR1 is MRHNA and CDR2 is SNTAGT in the germline V gene. The V gene end was trimmed by 6 bases and the J gene end by 7 bases; junction bases not matched to a gene: 4. Whole-study findings and limits: Through in vitro validation, a few CMV-associated chains were shown to be specific for CMV antigens. It was about 150 TCR beta chains that were listed as cytomegalovirus-associated.

PCR amplification relied on 60 Vbeta primers (plus 13 Jbeta primers). The protocol was immunoSEQ multiplex PCR, while the TCRdb copy is restricted to in-frame clones and leaves out a portion. The table shows approximately 150,000 clones, with roughly 90% occurring only once. The sample consisted of PBMCs. The clonotype was recovered from a woman aged 40 to 50 in good health and CMV-seronegative. The chain is built from TRBV6-4 and TRBJ1-2; 11 bases are shared with TRBD1. The CDR3 nucleotides are TGTGCCAGCAGAGGACAGGGGGCGGGTGGCTACACCTTC. Translating gives CASRGQGAGGYTF.